This T cell receptor beta chain was observed in a study of T cell changes during pregnancy in multiple sclerosis. Germline assignment: CDR1 MGHDK and CDR2 SYGVNS. The V and J ends lost 1 base and 4 bases respectively, with 14 bases between them. The CDR3 consists of 16 residues. Using immunoSEQ multiplex PCR, the repertoire was profiled, and TCRdb retains in-frame clones only, with some absent. The sample includes approximately 28,000 clones, roughly 89% of them seen just once. This clonotype was obtained from a female donor with multiple sclerosis, enrolled in a pregnancy study. The chain has TRBV25-1 and TRBJ2-1; the D gene is possibly TRBD2 (7 bases). Sequencing used CD8+ T cells from peripheral blood mononuclear cells, obtained in the second trimester of pregnancy. This CDR3 is CASSEWGGGSYNEQFF. The CDR3 DNA reads TGTGCCAGCAGTGAATGGGGGGGCGGGAGTTACAATGAGCAGTTCTTC.